This TCR beta chain is drawn from a study of T cell repertoires in cytomegalovirus infection. The CDR3 contains 12 residues. CDR1 is GTSNPN and CDR2 is SVGIG in the germline V gene (reference sequence). V shed 0 bases and J shed 3 bases, with 6 bases lying between them. TCRdb reprocessed the reads with MiXCR, giving one entry per CDR3 protein. The table includes about 490,000 distinct CDR3 sequences, 16% detected once. The chain couples TRBV30 to TRBJ2-7, with D possibly TRBD1 on 5 matching bases. The sequence derives from a human donor in good health (CMV status not recorded). Some clones in this sample may be carry-over from other donors' samples. The sample taken for sequencing was CD8+ T cells from PBMCs. The CDR3 DNA is TGTGCCTGGAGTGTGGACAACTACGAGCAGTACTTC. This codes for CAWSVDNYEQYF.